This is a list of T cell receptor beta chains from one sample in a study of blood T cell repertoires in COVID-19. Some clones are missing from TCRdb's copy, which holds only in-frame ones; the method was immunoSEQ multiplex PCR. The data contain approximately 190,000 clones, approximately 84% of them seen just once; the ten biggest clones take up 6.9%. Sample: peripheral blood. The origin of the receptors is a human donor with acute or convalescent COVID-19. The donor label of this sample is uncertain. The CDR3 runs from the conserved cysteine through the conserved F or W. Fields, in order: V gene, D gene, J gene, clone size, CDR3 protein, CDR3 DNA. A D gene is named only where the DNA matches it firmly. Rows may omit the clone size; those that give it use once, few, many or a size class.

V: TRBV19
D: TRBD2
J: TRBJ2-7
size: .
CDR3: CASSTGTSGIHPYEQYF
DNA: TGTGCCAGTAGTACTGGGACTAGCGGGATTCACCCCTACGAGCAGTACTTC

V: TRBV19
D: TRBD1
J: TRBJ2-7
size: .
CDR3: CASSMIEQGAYEQYF
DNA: TGTGCCAGTAGTATGATAGAACAGGGGGCCTACGAGCAGTACTTC

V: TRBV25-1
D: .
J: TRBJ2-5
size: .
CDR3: CASSEFKGGSETQYF
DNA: TGTGCCAGCAGTGAATTTAAAGGGGGATCGGAGACCCAGTACTTC

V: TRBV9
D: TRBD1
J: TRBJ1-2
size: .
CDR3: CASSVLSGGTDGYTF
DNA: TGTGCCAGCAGCGTATTGTCAGGGGGGACAGATGGCTACACCTTC

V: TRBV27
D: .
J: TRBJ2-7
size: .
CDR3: CASSLSPDRPPTSYEQYF
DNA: TGTGCCAGCAGTTTATCACCGGACAGACCTCCCACGTCCTACGAGCAGTACTTC

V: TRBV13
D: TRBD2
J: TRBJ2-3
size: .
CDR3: CASSLVSLAGGDTDTQYF
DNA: TGTGCCAGCAGCTTAGTATCCCTAGCGGGAGGGGACACAGATACGCAGTATTTT

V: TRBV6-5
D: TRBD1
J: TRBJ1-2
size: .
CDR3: CASSFRGDGYTF
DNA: TGTGCCAGCAGTTTCAGGGGGGATGGCTACACCTTC

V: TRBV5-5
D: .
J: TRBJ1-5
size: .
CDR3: CASSPGQGHNQPQHF
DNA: TGTGCCAGCAGCCCCGGGCAGGGGCATAATCAGCCCCAGCATTTT

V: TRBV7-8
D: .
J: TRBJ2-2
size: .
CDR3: CATQPPGLNTGELFF
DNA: TGTGCCACCCAACCCCCAGGATTGAACACCGGGGAGCTGTTTTTT

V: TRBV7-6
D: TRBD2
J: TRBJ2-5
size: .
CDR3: CASSLGQLAGTGETQYF
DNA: TGTGCCAGCAGCCTGGGGCAGCTAGCGGGAACGGGGGAGACCCAGTACTTC

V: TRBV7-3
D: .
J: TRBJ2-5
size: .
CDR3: CASSFYSQETQYF
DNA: TGTGCCAGCAGCTTTTATTCCCAAGAGACCCAGTACTTC

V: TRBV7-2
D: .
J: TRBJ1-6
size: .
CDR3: CASSLDPGILPLHF
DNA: TGTGCCAGCAGCTTAGACCCCGGGATCTTGCCCCTCCACTTT

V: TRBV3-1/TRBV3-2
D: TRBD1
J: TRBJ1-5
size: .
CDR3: CASSGGQGGNQPQHF
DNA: TGTGCCAGCAGCGGAGGACAGGGAGGGAATCAGCCCCAGCATTTT

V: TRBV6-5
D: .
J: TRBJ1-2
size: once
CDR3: CATAGINYGYTF
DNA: TGTGCCACCGCGGGAATTAACTATGGCTACACCTTC

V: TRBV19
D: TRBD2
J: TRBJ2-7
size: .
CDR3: CASRAPSGISEQYF
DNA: TGTGCCAGTAGAGCCCCTAGCGGGATAAGCGAGCAGTACTTC

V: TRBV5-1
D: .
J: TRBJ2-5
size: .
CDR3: CASSLAGSTETQYF
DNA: TGCGCCAGCAGCTTGGCGGGTAGCACAGAGACCCAGTACTTC

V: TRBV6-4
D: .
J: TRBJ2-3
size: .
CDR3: CASSVSGGTDTQYF
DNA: TGTGCCAGCAGTGTAAGCGGAGGCACAGATACGCAGTATTTT

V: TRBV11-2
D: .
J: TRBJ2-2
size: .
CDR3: CASSLDFRNTGELFF
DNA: TGTGCCAGCAGCTTAGATTTTAGAAACACCGGGGAGCTGTTTTTT

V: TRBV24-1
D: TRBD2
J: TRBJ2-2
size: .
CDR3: CATSASGTKNTGELFF
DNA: TGTGCCACCAGTGCCTCAGGGACTAAGAACACCGGGGAGCTGTTTTTT

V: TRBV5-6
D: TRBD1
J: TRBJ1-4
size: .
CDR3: CASSWKKTGGMEKLFF
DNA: TGTGCCAGCAGCTGGAAAAAGACAGGGGGCATGGAAAAACTGTTTTTT

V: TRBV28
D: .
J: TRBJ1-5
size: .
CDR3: CASSGAGEGGNQPQHF
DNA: TGTGCCAGCAGCGGGGCCGGGGAGGGCGGCAATCAGCCCCAGCATTTT

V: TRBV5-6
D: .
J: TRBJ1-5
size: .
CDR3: CASSFGQSPREAQHF
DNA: TGTGCCAGCAGCTTTGGACAGAGCCCTCGGGAGGCCCAGCATTTT

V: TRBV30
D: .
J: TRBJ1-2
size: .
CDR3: CAWRVAINYGYTF
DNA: TGTGCCTGGCGGGTGGCGATAAACTATGGCTACACCTTC

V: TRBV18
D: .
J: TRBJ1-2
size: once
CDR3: CASSPPTANGGYTF
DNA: TGTGCCAGCTCACCACCGACAGCTAATGGAGGCTACACCTTC

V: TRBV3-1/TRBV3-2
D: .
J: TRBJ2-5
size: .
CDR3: CASSMGEGEEETQYF
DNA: TGTGCCAGCAGCATGGGGGAGGGGGAGGAAGAGACCCAGTACTTC

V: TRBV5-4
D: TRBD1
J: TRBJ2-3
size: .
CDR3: CASSSRTGEQYF
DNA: TGTGCCAGCAGCTCAAGGACAGGGGAGCAGTATTTT

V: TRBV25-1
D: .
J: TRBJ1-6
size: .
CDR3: CASSQTSYNSPLHF
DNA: TGTGCCAGCAGCCAGACATCCTATAATTCACCCCTCCACTTT

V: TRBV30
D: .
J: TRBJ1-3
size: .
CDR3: CAWRQTGAFSGNTIYF
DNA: TGTGCCTGGAGACAGACAGGCGCCTTCTCTGGAAACACCATATATTTT

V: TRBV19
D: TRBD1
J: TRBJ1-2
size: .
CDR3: CASSSGDSNYGYTF
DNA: TGTGCCAGTAGTTCCGGGGACAGCAACTATGGCTACACCTTC

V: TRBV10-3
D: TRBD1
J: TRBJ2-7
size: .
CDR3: CAISLQGAYEQYF
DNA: TGTGCCATCAGTCTACAGGGGGCCTACGAGCAGTACTTC

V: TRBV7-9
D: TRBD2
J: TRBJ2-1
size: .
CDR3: CASSWTSVGEQFF
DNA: TGTGCCAGCAGCTGGACTAGCGTAGGAGAGCAGTTCTTC

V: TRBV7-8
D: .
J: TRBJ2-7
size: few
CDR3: CASSPPGSSYEQYF
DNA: TGTGCCAGCAGCCCTCCTGGGAGCTCCTACGAGCAGTACTTC

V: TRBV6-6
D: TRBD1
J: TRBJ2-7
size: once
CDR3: CASQLQGNGEQYF
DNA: TGTGCCAGCCAGTTACAGGGGAACGGCGAGCAGTACTTC

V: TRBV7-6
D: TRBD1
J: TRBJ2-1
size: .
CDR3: CASTIGTGIYNEQFF
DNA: TGTGCCAGCACCATTGGGACAGGGATATACAATGAGCAGTTCTTC

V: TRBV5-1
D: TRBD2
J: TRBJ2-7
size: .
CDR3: CASSYGLASVGEQYF
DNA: TGCGCCAGCAGCTATGGACTAGCGTCAGTTGGCGAGCAGTACTTC

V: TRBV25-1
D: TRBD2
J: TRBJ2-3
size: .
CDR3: CASSPHLGASGRSDTQYF
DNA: TGTGCCAGCAGTCCACACCTGGGGGCTAGCGGGAGGAGTGATACGCAGTATTTT

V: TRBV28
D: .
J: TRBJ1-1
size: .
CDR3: CASRGLYTEAFF
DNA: TGTGCCAGCAGAGGACTCTACACTGAAGCTTTCTTT

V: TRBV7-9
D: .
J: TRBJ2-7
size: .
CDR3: CASTPGPGSNEQYF
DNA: TGTGCCAGCACCCCAGGCCCGGGAAGCAACGAGCAGTACTTC

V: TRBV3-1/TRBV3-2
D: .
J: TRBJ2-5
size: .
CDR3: CASSQDRGAYQETQYF
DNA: TGTGCCAGCAGCCAAGATCGCGGGGCGTACCAAGAGACCCAGTACTTC

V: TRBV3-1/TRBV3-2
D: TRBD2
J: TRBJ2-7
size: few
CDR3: CASSQGTSGYEQYF
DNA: TGTGCCAGCAGCCAAGGGACTAGCGGATACGAGCAGTACTTC

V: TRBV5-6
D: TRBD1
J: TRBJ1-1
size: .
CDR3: CASSLEQGRSSEAFF
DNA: TGTGCCAGCAGCTTGGAACAGGGGAGATCGTCTGAAGCTTTCTTT

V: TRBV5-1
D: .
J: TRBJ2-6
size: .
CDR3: CASSSTDSGANVLTF
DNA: TGCGCCAGCAGCTCGACAGACTCTGGGGCCAACGTCCTGACTTTC

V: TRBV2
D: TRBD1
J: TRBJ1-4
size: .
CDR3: CASSPGTGEKLFF
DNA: TGTGCCAGCAGCCCCGGGACAGGAGAAAAACTGTTTTTT

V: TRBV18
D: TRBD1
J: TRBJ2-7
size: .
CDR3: CASSPTQGQTSEQYF
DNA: TGTGCCAGCTCACCGACTCAGGGACAGACATCCGAGCAGTACTTC

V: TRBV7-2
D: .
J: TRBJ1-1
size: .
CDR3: CASSLGAPTEAFF
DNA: TGTGCCAGCAGCTTAGGGGCGCCTACTGAAGCTTTCTTT

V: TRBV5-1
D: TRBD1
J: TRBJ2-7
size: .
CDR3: CASSWTGDRSYEQYF
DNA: TGCGCCAGCAGCTGGACAGGGGATCGCTCCTACGAGCAGTACTTC

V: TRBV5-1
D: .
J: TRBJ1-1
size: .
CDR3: CASSLVPGSMNTEAFF
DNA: TGCGCCAGCAGCTTGGTCCCCGGGAGCATGAACACTGAAGCTTTCTTT